These 3 T cell receptor beta chains were all obtained from the same sample, sequenced in a study of T-cell reconstitution after alpha-beta-depleted transplantation in children. A library of TCRbeta sequences, prepared with unique molecular identifiers, was generated. TCRdb reprocessed the PCR reads with MiXCR, giving one entry per CDR3 protein. The sample has about 600,000 distinct CDR3 sequences, roughly 23% seen once. This sample comprised PBMCs, mostly from graft donor cells, obtained 360 days after TCRalphabeta/CD19-depleted stem cell transplant. Source of these receptors: a boy less than two years old who had a stem cell transplant for acute myeloid leukemia, so the T cells may come from the graft donor.

The chain employs TRBV27 and TRBJ2-5, with 8 nucleotides matching TRBD1. Germline V gives CDR1 MNHEY, CDR2 SMNVEV (reference sequence). The CDR3 contains 16 residues. V gave up 5 bases and J gave up 5 bases; unmatched junction bases: 13. The CDR3 region is CASSTSTSGGGETQYF. CDR3 bases: TGTGCCAGCAGTACCTCTACCTCAGGGGGCGGTGAGACCCAGTACTTC.

The J gene is TRBJ2-1, the V gene TRBV6-2 or TRBV6-3; 12 nucleotides line up with TRBD2. The CDR3 consists of 15 residues. CDR1 and CDR2 from the germline V gene are MNHEY and SVGEGT. V shed 2 bases, J shed 10 bases, and the junction held 6 bases outside the gene matches. The CDR3: CASSYATSGGREQFF. The CDR3 region has the DNA TGTGCCAGCAGTTACGCGACTAGCGGGGGACGGGAGCAGTTCTTC.

V and J are TRBV24-1 and TRBJ2-5; unclear D gene. Germline V lookup: CDR1 KGHDR, CDR2 SFDVKD. V shed 3 bases and J shed 5 bases, with 9 bases lying between them. This CDR3 spans 13 amino acids. The CDR3 nucleotides are TGTGCCACCAGTGATCCAAATGGGGAGACCCAGTACTTC. Translated, it gives CATSDPNGETQYF.